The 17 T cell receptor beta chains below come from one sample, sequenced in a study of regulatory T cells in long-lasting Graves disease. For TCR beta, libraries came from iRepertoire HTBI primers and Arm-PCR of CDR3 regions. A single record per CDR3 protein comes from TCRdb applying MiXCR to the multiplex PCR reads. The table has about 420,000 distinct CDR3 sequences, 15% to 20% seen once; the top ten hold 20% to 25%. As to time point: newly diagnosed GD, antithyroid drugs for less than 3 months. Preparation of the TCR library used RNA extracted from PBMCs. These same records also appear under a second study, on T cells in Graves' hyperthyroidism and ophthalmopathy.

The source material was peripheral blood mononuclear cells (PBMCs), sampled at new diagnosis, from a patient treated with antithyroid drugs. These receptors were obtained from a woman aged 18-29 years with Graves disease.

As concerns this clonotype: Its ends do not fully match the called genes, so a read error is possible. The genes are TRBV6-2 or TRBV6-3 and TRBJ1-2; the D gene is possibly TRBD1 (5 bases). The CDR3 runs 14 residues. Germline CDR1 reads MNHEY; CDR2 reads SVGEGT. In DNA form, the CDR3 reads TGTGCCATCAGTGGGGCAGGAGCTAACTATGGCTACACCTTC. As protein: CAISGAGANYGYTF.

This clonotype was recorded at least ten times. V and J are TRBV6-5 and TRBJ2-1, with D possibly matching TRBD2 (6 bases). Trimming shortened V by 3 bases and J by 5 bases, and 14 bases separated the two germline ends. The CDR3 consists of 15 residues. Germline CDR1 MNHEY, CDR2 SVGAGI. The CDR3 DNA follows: TGTGCCAGCAGTTATACTAGCAATCTACACAATGAGCAGTTCTTC. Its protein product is CASSYTSNLHNEQFF.

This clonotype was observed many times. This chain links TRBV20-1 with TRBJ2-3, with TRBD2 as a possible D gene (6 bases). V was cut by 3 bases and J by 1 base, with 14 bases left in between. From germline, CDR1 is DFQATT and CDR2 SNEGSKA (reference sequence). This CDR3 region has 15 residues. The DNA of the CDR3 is TGCAGTGCTAGTCGGCCCGGGAGTGGCACAGATACGCAGTATTTT. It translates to CSASRPGSGTDTQYF.

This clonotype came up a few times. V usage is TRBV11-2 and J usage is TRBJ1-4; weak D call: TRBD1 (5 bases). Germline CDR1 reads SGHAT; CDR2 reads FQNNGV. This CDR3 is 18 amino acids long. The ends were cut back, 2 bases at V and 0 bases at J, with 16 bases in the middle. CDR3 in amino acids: CASSLRGISETTNEKLFF. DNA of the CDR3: TGTGCCAGCAGCTTAAGGGGTATCAGCGAGACAACTAATGAAAAACTGTTTTTT. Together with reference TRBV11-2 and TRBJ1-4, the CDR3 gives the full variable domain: EAGVAQSPRYKIIEKRQSVAFWCNPISGHATLYWYQQILGQGPKLLIQFQNNGVVDDSQLPKDRFSAERLKGVDSTLKIQPAKLEDSAVYLCASSLRGISETTNEKLFFGSGTQLSVL.

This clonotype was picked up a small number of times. CDR3: CAWSQGRGGELFF. The CDR3 nucleotides are TGTGCCTGGAGTCAGGGCCGGGGCGGGGAGCTGTTTTTT. The chain combines TRBV30 with TRBJ2-2, with D perhaps being TRBD1 or TRBD2 (5 bases each). V gave up 2 bases and J gave up 7 bases, with 11 bases separating them. Germline CDR1 reads GTSNPN; CDR2 reads SVGIG (reference sequence). CDR3 length: 13 residues. Using reference TRBV30 and TRBJ2-2 for the parts outside the CDR3, the full variable domain is SQTIHQWPATLVQPVGSPLSLECTVEGTSNPNLYWYRQAAGRGLQLLFYSVGIGQISSEVPQNLSASRPQDRQFILSSKKLLLSDSGFYLCAWSQGRGGELFFGEGSRLTVL.

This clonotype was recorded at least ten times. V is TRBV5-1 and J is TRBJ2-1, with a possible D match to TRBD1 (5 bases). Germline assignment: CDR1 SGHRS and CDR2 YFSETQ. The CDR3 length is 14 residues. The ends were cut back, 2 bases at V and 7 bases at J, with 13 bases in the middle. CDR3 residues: CASSLGQGGNEQFF. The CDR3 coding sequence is TGCGCCAGCAGCTTAGGACAAGGTGGGAATGAGCAGTTCTTC.

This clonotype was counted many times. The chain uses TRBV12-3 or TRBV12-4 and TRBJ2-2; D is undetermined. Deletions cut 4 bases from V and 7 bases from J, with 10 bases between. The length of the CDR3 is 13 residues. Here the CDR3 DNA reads TGTGCCAGCAGTTCCGGGTCCGGCGGGGAGCTGTTTTTT. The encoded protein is CASSSGSGGELFF.

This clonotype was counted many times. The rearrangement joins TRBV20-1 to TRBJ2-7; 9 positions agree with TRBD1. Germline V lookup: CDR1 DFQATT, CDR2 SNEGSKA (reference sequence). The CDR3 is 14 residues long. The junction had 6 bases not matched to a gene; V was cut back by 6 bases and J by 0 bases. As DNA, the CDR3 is TGCAGTGCCAAGGGACAGGGAGGCTCCTACGAGCAGTACTTC. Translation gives CSAKGQGGSYEQYF.

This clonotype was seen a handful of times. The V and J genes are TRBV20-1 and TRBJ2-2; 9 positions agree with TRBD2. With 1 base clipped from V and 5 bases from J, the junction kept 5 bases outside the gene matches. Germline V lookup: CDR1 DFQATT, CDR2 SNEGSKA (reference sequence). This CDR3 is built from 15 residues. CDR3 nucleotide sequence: TGCAGTGCTAGAGCTCGCGGGAGGGGTACCGGGGAGCTGTTTTTT. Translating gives CSARARGRGTGELFF.

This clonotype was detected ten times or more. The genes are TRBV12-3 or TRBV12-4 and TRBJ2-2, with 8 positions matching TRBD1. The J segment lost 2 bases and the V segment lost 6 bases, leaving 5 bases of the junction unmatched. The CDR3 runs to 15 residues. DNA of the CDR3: TGTGCCAGCAGCTGGACAGGGAGAAACACCGGGGAGCTGTTTTTT. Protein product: CASSWTGRNTGELFF.

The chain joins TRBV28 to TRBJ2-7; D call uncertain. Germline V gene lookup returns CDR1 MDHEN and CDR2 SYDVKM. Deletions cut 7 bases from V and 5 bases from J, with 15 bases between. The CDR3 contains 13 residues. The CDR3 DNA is TGTGCCAGCACAGGTCCCCTACGCGACGAGCAGTACTTC. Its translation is CASTGPLRDEQYF. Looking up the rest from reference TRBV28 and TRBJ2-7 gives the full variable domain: DVKVTQSSRYLVKRTGEKVFLECVQDMDHENMFWYRQDPGLGLRLIYFSYDVKMKEKGDIPEGYSVSREKKERFSLILESASTNQTSMYLCASTGPLRDEQYFGPGTRLTVT.

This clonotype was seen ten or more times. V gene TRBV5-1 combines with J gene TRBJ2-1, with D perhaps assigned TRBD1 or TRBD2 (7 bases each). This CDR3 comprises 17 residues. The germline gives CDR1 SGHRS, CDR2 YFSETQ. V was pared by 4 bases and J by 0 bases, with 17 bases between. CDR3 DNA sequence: TGCGCCAGCAGCGGGAGGGACAGTCCGAGCTCCTACAATGAGCAGTTCTTC. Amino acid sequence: CASSGRDSPSSYNEQFF.

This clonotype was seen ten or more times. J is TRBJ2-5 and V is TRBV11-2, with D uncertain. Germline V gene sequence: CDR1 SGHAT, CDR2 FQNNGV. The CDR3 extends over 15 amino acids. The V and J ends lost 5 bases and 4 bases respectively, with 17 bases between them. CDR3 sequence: CASSGEMVKGETQYF. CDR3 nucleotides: TGTGCCAGCAGCGGAGAGATGGTGAAGGGAGAGACCCAGTACTTC.

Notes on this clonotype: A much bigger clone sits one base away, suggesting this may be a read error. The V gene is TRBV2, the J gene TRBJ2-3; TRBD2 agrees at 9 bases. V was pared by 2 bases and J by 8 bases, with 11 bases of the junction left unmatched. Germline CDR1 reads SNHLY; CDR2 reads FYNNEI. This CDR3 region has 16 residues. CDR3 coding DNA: TGTGCCAGCAGTGAACCGGGACTAGCTACGGACTGTACGCAGTATTTT. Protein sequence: CASSEPGLATDCTQYF.

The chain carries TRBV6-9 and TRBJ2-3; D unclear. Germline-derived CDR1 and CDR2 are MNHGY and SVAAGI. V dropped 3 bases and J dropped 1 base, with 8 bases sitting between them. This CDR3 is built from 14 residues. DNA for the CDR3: TGTGCCAGCAGTTACACGGCAGGCACAGATACGCAGTATTTT. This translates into CASSYTAGTDTQYF.

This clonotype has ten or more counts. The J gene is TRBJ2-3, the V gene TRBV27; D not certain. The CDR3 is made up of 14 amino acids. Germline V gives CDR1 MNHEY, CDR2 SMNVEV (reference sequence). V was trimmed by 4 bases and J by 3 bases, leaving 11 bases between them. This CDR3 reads CASSSFATTDTQYF. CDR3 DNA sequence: TGTGCCAGCAGTTCTTTCGCCACTACAGATACGCAGTATTTT.

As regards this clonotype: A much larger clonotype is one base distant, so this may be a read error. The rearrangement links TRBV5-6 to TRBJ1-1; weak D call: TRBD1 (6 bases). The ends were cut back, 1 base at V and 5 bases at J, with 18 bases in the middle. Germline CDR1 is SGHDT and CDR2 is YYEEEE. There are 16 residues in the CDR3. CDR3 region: CASSLSGQCMRTEAFF. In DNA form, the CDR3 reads TGTGCCAGCAGCTTGTCCGGACAGTGCATGCGGACTGAAGCTTTCTTT.